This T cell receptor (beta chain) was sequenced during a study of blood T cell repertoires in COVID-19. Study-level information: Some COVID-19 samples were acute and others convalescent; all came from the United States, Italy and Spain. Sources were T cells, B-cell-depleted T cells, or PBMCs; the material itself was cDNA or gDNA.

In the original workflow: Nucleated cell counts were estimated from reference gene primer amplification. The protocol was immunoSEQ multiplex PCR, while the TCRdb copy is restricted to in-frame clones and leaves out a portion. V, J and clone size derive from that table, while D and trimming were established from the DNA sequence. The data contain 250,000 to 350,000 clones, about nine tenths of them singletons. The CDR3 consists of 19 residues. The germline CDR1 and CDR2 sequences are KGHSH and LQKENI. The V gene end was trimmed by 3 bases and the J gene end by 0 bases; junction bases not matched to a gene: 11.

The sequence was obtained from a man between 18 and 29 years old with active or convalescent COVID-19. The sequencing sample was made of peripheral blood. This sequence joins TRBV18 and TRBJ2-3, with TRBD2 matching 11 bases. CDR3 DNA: TGTGCCAGCTCACCCCGGGTAGCTAGCGGGAGGCCTAGCACAGATACGCAGTATTTT. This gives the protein CASSPRVASGRPSTDTQYF.